These 3 T cell receptor beta chains were all obtained from the same sample, sequenced in a study of blood T cell repertoires in COVID-19. The protocol was immunoSEQ multiplex PCR, while the TCRdb copy is restricted to in-frame clones and leaves out a portion. In the table there are 110,000 or so clones, about 83% of which are singletons. Sequenced sample: peripheral blood. These receptors were taken from an older man with acute or convalescent COVID-19.

The rearrangement links TRBV28 to TRBJ2-7; tentatively, D is TRBD2 (5 bases). The germline V gene has CDR1 MDHEN and CDR2 SYDVKM. The CDR3 has 14 amino acids. The V and J ends lost 2 bases and 2 bases respectively, with 10 bases between them. The CDR3 DNA reads TGTGCCAGCAGTTTAACCGGGGAAACCTACGAGCAGTACTTC. This codes for CASSLTGETYEQYF.

CDR3 protein: CASEWTGNGYTF. The CDR3 DNA reads as TGTGCCAGCGAATGGACAGGGAATGGCTACACCTTC. J is TRBJ1-2 and V is TRBV2; 8 positions match TRBD1. Germline V CDR1 and CDR2: SNHLY, FYNNEI. V lost 8 bases, J lost 6 bases, and 5 bases stayed unmatched. The CDR3 extends over 12 amino acids.

V usage is TRBV5-1 and J usage is TRBJ1-2, with no clear D. V lost 4 bases, J lost 4 bases, and 11 bases lay in between. This CDR3 contains 13 residues. CDR1 and CDR2 from the germline V gene are SGHRS and YFSETQ. The CDR3 region has the DNA TGCGCCAGCAGCCCGGAGGAACCCTATGGCTACACCTTC. This translates into CASSPEEPYGYTF. Based on the CDR3 plus reference TRBV5-1 and TRBJ1-2, the full variable domain is KAGVTQTPRYLIKTRGQQVTLSCSPISGHRSVSWYQQTPGQGLQFLFEYFSETQRNKGNFPGRFSGRQFSNSRSEMNVSTLELGDSALYLCASSPEEPYGYTFGSGTRLTVV.